This T cell receptor (beta chain) was sequenced for a study of shared clonotypes between healthy human individuals. V gave up 4 bases and J gave up 3 bases; unmatched junction bases: 11. From germline, CDR1 is MNHEY and CDR2 SVGAGI. This CDR3 is 16 amino acids long. Study observations and caveats: Sharing across four donors was highest in naive CD4 (approximately 5%) and lowest in memory CD8 (roughly 0.4%).

With respect to this clone: Antigen specificity is unknown.

Each subset's genomic DNA was shared equally among a number of immunoSEQ plates. The input for sorted-subset replicate PCRs was approximately 190 ng DNA, about 29,000 T cell genomes. In the original analysis: ImmunoSEQ yielded junction-only sequences lacking quality scores, so filtering differed. Assay: immunoSEQ multiplex PCR; the TCRdb copy retains only in-frame clones and omits some. The V and J calls and clone size are taken from that table; D and trimming were inferred from the DNA. The table records over 2 million clones, less than 95% of them present only once. The TCR sequence derives from a man aged 18 to 29 in good health. Some clones in this sample may be carry-over from other donors' samples. Sequenced: naive CD4+ T cells from PBMCs. Subset of the sample: CD45RA+ positively selected. This chain joins TRBV6-5 and TRBJ2-7; 8 bases are a match to TRBD1. The CDR3 reads CASSSPRTGRVYEQYF. The CDR3 DNA follows: TGTGCCAGCAGTTCCCCAAGGACAGGGAGAGTCTACGAGCAGTACTTC.